The 22 T cell receptor beta chains below all came from one sample that was sequenced in a study of monozygotic twins with inflammatory bowel disease. TCRdb re-called the 5' RACE reads and gives one entry per CDR3 protein, without DNA. Here the sample table reports around 400,000 distinct CDR3 sequences. Material: blood. The receptors come from a human donor with ulcerative colitis or Crohn's disease, or a healthy co-twin of an affected twin (not recorded which).

V is TRBV18 and J is TRBJ1-1; TCRdb gives TRBD1 as the D gene, but with no DNA this cannot be confirmed. Germline V gene data show CDR1 as KGHSH and CDR2 as LQKENI. This CDR3 spans 13 amino acids. The CDR3 spells CASSPNRDTEAFF.

The chain recombines TRBV7-3 with TRBJ2-7; TCRdb names TRBD2, which stays unverified in the absence of DNA. The germline CDR1 and CDR2 sequences are SGHTA and FQGTGA. CDR3 size: 15 residues. CDR3 in amino acids: CASSARGSPTYEQYF.

This CDR3 reads CASSQEIAGTRNTDTQYF. This chain connects TRBV4-1 to TRBJ2-3; TCRdb returns TRBD2, unconfirmable since there is no DNA. Germline CDR1 MGHRA, CDR2 YSYEKL. This CDR3 comprises 18 residues.

V gene TRBV20-1 combines with J gene TRBJ2-7; checking the TCRdb D call of TRBD2 is not possible without DNA. Germline CDR1 is DFQATT and CDR2 is SNEGSKA (reference sequence). The CDR3 extends over 14 amino acids. CDR3 sequence reads: CSAGGTSVSYEQYF.

The V call is TRBV7-9, the J call TRBJ2-1; TCRdb indicates TRBD2, and absent DNA this call remains unverified. Germline V gene lookup returns CDR1 SEHNR and CDR2 FQNEAQ (reference sequence). The CDR3 is 17 amino acids. CDR3 loop: CASSPFATSGGWNEQFF. The whole variable domain, filled in from reference TRBV7-9 and TRBJ2-1, reads DTGVSQNPRHKITKRGQNVTFRCDPISEHNRLYWYRQTLGQGPEFLTYFQNEAQLEKSRLLSDRFSAERPKGSFSTLEIQRTEQGDSAMYLCASSPFATSGGWNEQFFGPGTRLTVL.

V usage is TRBV15 and J usage is TRBJ2-5; TCRdb calls TRBD1, which cannot be checked without DNA. Germline V gene lookup returns CDR1 LNHNV and CDR2 YYDKDF (reference sequence). The CDR3 covers 13 residues. The CDR3 loop is CATSRPPARAQYF.

This chain links TRBV5-1 with TRBJ2-1; TCRdb proposes TRBD2, but this gene call is untestable without DNA. This CDR3 is built from 15 residues. CDR1 is SGHRS, CDR2 YFSETQ, per germline. The CDR3: CASSLTAGGYNEQFF.

V usage is TRBV7-9 and J usage is TRBJ2-2; TCRdb calls TRBD1, which cannot be checked without DNA. CDR1 is SEHNR and CDR2 is FQNEAQ in the germline V gene (reference sequence). This CDR3 has 15 amino acids. CDR3 residues: CASSRSAGPTGELFF.

The V call is TRBV4-3, the J call TRBJ2-3; TCRdb picks TRBD2, but there is no DNA to check that call. The CDR3 runs 16 residues. The germline V gene has CDR1 LGHNA and CDR2 YSLEER. CDR3 region: CASSEREPLSTDTQYF.

The chain is built from TRBV7-2 and TRBJ2-1. In germline, CDR1 is SGHTA, CDR2 FQGNSA. This CDR3 has 13 amino acids. The CDR3: CASSFEQYNEQFF. The entire variable domain, with the rest obtained from reference TRBV7-2 and TRBJ2-1, is as follows: GAGVSQSPSNKVTEKGKDVELRCDPISGHTALYWYRQSLGQGLEFLIYFQGNSAPDKSGLPSDRFSAERTGGSVSTLTIQRTQQEDSAVYLCASSFEQYNEQFFGPGTRLTVL.

CDR3 amino acids: CASSLPGQSDYEQYF. The chain recombines TRBV5-1 with TRBJ2-7; without DNA, the TCRdb call of TRBD1 cannot be checked. The germline V gene encodes CDR1 SGHRS and CDR2 YFSETQ. The CDR3 sequence is 15 residues long.

V gene TRBV7-8 combines with J gene TRBJ2-3; TCRdb designates TRBD2, a call that cannot be tested without DNA. Germline loops: CDR1 SGHVS, CDR2 FQNEAQ. The CDR3 has 14 amino acids. CDR3 amino acids: CASPAGVSTDTQYF.

The gene calls are TRBV20-1 and TRBJ2-2. The CDR3 spans 11 residues. CDR1 DFQATT and CDR2 SNEGSKA come from the germline V gene (reference sequence). CDR3 sequence: CSAVASGELFF.

The J gene is TRBJ2-7, the V gene TRBV5-1; TCRdb calls TRBD1, which cannot be checked without DNA. This CDR3 contains 15 residues. CDR1 and CDR2 (germline): SGHRS, YFSETQ. CDR3 amino acids: CASSPRDSVSYEQYF.

The chain joins TRBV27 to TRBJ2-7; the TRBD2 assignment by TCRdb is unverifiable without DNA. Per the germline V gene, CDR1 is MNHEY and CDR2 is SMNVEV (reference sequence). The CDR3 contains 14 residues. The CDR3 loop is CASSLGGRGDEQYF.

The chain has TRBV5-1 and TRBJ1-1. Germline loops: CDR1 SGHRS, CDR2 YFSETQ. The CDR3 loop spans 14 amino acids. This chain's CDR3 is CASSLGTRNTEAFF.

The J gene is TRBJ1-4, the V gene TRBV30; TCRdb's D call of TRBD1 is untestable without DNA. This CDR3 has 14 amino acids. Germline V gives CDR1 GTSNPN, CDR2 SVGIG (reference sequence). This CDR3 is CAWNPGTSNEKLFF.

The chain links TRBV20-1 to TRBJ2-7; TCRdb lists TRBD1, though no DNA is available to test this call. The CDR3 is 14 residues long. CDR1 DFQATT and CDR2 SNEGSKA come from the germline V gene (reference sequence). CDR3 amino acids: CSAHNRVGYYEQYF.

The chain has TRBV28 and TRBJ1-3. CDR1 and CDR2 (germline): MDHEN, SYDVKM. This CDR3 contains 12 residues. CDR3 region: CATAVSGNTIYF.

The CDR3 loop reads CASSYSPASGRKRDEQFF. The rearrangement links TRBV6-5 to TRBJ2-1; TCRdb reports TRBD2, a call that lacks DNA to check it against. The CDR3 covers 18 residues. The V gene's germline CDR1 is MNHEY and CDR2 SVGAGI.

CDR3 sequence: CASSRSGSGGPTDTQYF. The chain couples TRBV4-1 to TRBJ2-3; TCRdb designates TRBD2, a call that cannot be tested without DNA. This CDR3 is 17 amino acids long. The germline V gene encodes CDR1 MGHRA and CDR2 YSYEKL.

The chain couples TRBV7-2 to TRBJ1-5; TCRdb selects TRBD1, and the lack of DNA leaves this call unchecked. The CDR3 loop spans 15 amino acids. Germline V gene data show CDR1 as SGHTA and CDR2 as FQGNSA. CDR3 amino acids: CASSSDRGNNQPQHF.